This passage covers 27 T cell receptor beta chains from one sample sequenced in a study of T cells expressing NK-cell markers. TCRdb re-called the 5' RACE reads and gives one entry per CDR3 protein, without DNA. In total, the table holds 500,000 or so distinct CDR3 sequences. The specimen was blood T cells: a sorted CD56 or NKG2C T cell subset, CD4+ or CD8+ T cells, or bulk PBMC T cells (not recorded which). Source of these receptors: a man aged 18-30 years in good health.

CDR3 in amino acids: CASSFSYNEQFF. The chain links TRBV12-3 or TRBV12-4 to TRBJ2-1. The CDR3 contains 12 residues.

The chain carries TRBV4-3 and TRBJ2-7; the TRBD2 assignment by TCRdb is unverifiable without DNA. The CDR3 loop spans 15 amino acids. CDR1 and CDR2 from the germline V gene are LGHNA and YSLEER. The chain's CDR3 is CASSQDPSGHYEQYF.

The chain has TRBV19 and TRBJ2-5; the TCRdb D gene call, TRBD1, has no DNA to confirm it. Germline V CDR1 and CDR2: LNHDA, SQIVND (reference sequence). The CDR3 is 14 amino acids. CDR3 sequence reads: CASSDRVNQETQYF.

This chain connects TRBV20-1 to TRBJ2-3; TCRdb's assignment of TRBD2 cannot be checked, as there is no DNA. CDR3 length: 14 amino acids. The V gene's germline CDR1 is DFQATT and CDR2 SNEGSKA (reference sequence). CDR3 in amino acids: CSAQRAGSTDTQYF.

This sequence joins TRBV24-1 and TRBJ1-4; the D call from TCRdb, TRBD1, cannot be confirmed without DNA. Germline assignment: CDR1 KGHDR and CDR2 SFDVKD. The CDR3 covers 15 residues. The CDR3 here is CATRGTPATNEKLFF.

V gene TRBV6-1 combines with J gene TRBJ2-1; TCRdb designates TRBD2, a call that cannot be tested without DNA. CDR3 length: 15 residues. Per germline, CDR1 MNHNS and CDR2 SASEGT. The CDR3: CASSIGLAIYNEQFF.

This rearrangement joins TRBV6-1 to TRBJ2-1; the D gene TCRdb calls, TRBD2, cannot be checked with no DNA. Looked up from germline, CDR1 is MNHNS and CDR2 is SASEGT. CDR3 size: 16 residues. The chain's CDR3 is CASRDLAGVVYNEQFF.

This chain uses TRBV7-9 with TRBJ2-7; TCRdb lists TRBD2, though no DNA is available to test this call. This CDR3 contains 15 residues. Germline CDR1 and CDR2: SEHNR and FQNEAQ (reference sequence). The CDR3 region is CASSPPRGTSVEQYF.

The CDR3 protein is CSVERASTDSAYEQYF. This chain uses TRBV29-1 with TRBJ2-7; TCRdb designates TRBD2, a call that cannot be tested without DNA. There are 16 residues in the CDR3. CDR1 is SQVTM and CDR2 is ANQGSEA in the germline V gene.

V usage is TRBV6-5 and J usage is TRBJ2-1. CDR1 MNHEY and CDR2 SVGAGI come from the germline V gene. The CDR3 has 15 amino acids. The CDR3 spells CASSYRRREGNEQFF.

This chain joins TRBV27 and TRBJ2-3; absent DNA, TCRdb's TRBD2 call cannot be checked. This CDR3 is built from 14 residues. Germline V gives CDR1 MNHEY, CDR2 SMNVEV (reference sequence). The chain's CDR3 is CASMVWGGTDTQYF.

V usage is TRBV12-3 or TRBV12-4 and J usage is TRBJ2-2; TCRdb lists TRBD1, though no DNA is available to test this call. The CDR3 has 15 residues. The CDR3 is CASKRDPGWAGELFF.

This chain links TRBV7-7 with TRBJ2-3. The germline CDR1 and CDR2 sequences are SSHAT and FNYEAQ (reference sequence). The CDR3 consists of 13 residues. This CDR3 reads CASGEPDTDTQYF.

This chain connects TRBV6-2 or TRBV6-3 to TRBJ1-5; absent DNA, TCRdb's TRBD1 call cannot be checked. The CDR3 is 15 residues long. CDR1 MNHEY and CDR2 SVGEGT come from the germline V gene. The CDR3: CASRTRDRVFQPQHF.

The chain links TRBV5-1 to TRBJ2-1; the TRBD1 assignment by TCRdb is unverifiable without DNA. The CDR3 is 12 residues long. Germline-derived CDR1 and CDR2 are SGHRS and YFSETQ. CDR3 loop: CASTDRVGEQFF.

This chain links TRBV20-1 with TRBJ2-3; without DNA, the TCRdb call of TRBD2 cannot be checked. Per the germline V gene, CDR1 is DFQATT and CDR2 is SNEGSKA (reference sequence). This CDR3 has 17 amino acids. This CDR3 reads CSARDPSGREGTDTQYF.

This sequence joins TRBV30 and TRBJ2-2; TCRdb proposes TRBD1, but this gene call is untestable without DNA. Germline V gene sequence: CDR1 GTSNPN, CDR2 SVGIG (reference sequence). This CDR3 comprises 15 residues. The CDR3 here is CAWSSGQGGTGELFF.

The chain combines TRBV12-3 or TRBV12-4 with TRBJ1-1. The CDR3 contains 13 residues. The CDR3 loop reads CASSLQMNTEAFF.

This rearrangement joins TRBV5-1 to TRBJ2-3; as DNA is missing, the TRBD1 call by TCRdb cannot be tested. The CDR3 contains 16 residues. In germline, CDR1 is SGHRS, CDR2 YFSETQ. CDR3 sequence reads: CASSTSSGRGADTQYF.

J is TRBJ2-4 and V is TRBV11-2; TCRdb calls TRBD1, which cannot be checked without DNA. This CDR3 spans 13 amino acids. CDR1 SGHAT and CDR2 FQNNGV come from the germline V gene. CDR3 loop: CASRSSDRSVQYF. Full variable domain (rest looked up from reference TRBV11-2 and TRBJ2-4): EAGVAQSPRYKIIEKRQSVAFWCNPISGHATLYWYQQILGQGPKLLIQFQNNGVVDDSQLPKDRFSAERLKGVDSTLKIQPAKLEDSAVYLCASRSSDRSVQYFGAGTRLSVL.

The V call is TRBV9, the J call TRBJ2-1; TCRdb selects TRBD1, and the lack of DNA leaves this call unchecked. The CDR3 consists of 15 residues. CDR1 SGDLS and CDR2 YYNGEE come from the germline V gene. The CDR3 sequence is CASSGTGGLYNEQFF.

V and J are TRBV19 and TRBJ1-2. The CDR3 is 15 amino acids. The germline gives CDR1 LNHDA, CDR2 SQIVND (reference sequence). This chain's CDR3 is CASSIDGRDLHGYTF.

The rearrangement uses TRBV6-2 or TRBV6-3 and TRBJ2-7; TCRdb designates TRBD2, a call that cannot be tested without DNA. The germline V gene has CDR1 MNHEY and CDR2 SVGEGT. This CDR3 spans 14 amino acids. CDR3 amino acids: CASRLARTSYEQYF.

The J gene is TRBJ2-5, the V gene TRBV7-9; the TCRdb call, TRBD1, lacks DNA for checking. In germline, CDR1 is SEHNR, CDR2 FQNEAQ (reference sequence). The CDR3 loop spans 15 amino acids. CDR3 sequence: CASSIGTGGRETQYF.

The chain links TRBV6-2 or TRBV6-3 to TRBJ2-1; TCRdb names TRBD2, which stays unverified in the absence of DNA. This CDR3 spans 14 amino acids. Per the germline V gene, CDR1 is MNHEY and CDR2 is SVGEGT. CDR3 loop: CASRSSGKFWGQFF.

The genes are TRBV12-3 or TRBV12-4 and TRBJ1-1. The CDR3 runs to 11 residues. CDR3 sequence reads: CASGNRAQAFF.

The rearrangement links TRBV6-5 to TRBJ2-7; there is no DNA to check the TCRdb D call of TRBD1. Germline CDR1 reads MNHEY; CDR2 reads SVGAGI. The CDR3 sequence is 15 residues long. CDR3 region: CASSYGGPGALEQYF.